This TCR beta chain was profiled in a study of blood T cell repertoires in COVID-19. Background on the study: Italy, Spain and the United States were the sources of the convalescent and acute COVID-19 samples. Sources were T cells, B-cell-depleted T cells, or PBMCs; the material itself was cDNA or gDNA.

CDR3 length: 15 amino acids. Germline V gene data show CDR1 as MNHEY and CDR2 as SVGEGT. The ends lost 0 bases at V and 2 bases at J; junction bases unmatched: 3. In the original workflow: Amplification from reference gene primers served as the basis for estimated nucleated cell counts. Repertoires were generated with immunoSEQ multiplex PCR, while TCRdb's copy carries only in-frame clones and drops some. For V, J and clone size, that table is used; D and trimming come from the DNA. The data show some 200,000 clones, roughly 80% seen once. One Seattle source followed patients from active infection through their disease course.

This receptor was obtained from a woman aged 80 or over with COVID-19, enrolled during active disease. This chain connects TRBV6-2 or TRBV6-3 to TRBJ2-7, with 8 bases aligning to TRBD1. Sequencing input: peripheral blood. The CDR3 sequence is CASSYSGTGTYEQYF. In nucleotides, the CDR3 is TGTGCCAGCAGTTACTCCGGGACAGGAACCTACGAGCAGTACTTC.